This paragraph covers one T cell receptor beta chain sequence. Its antigen is unidentified. The CDR3 spans 12 residues. From germline, CDR1 is SGHTS and CDR2 YDEGEE. Trimming pared 0 bases from V and 9 bases from J, leaving 8 bases between. These data are taken from a study of OX40 agonist ivuxolimab in advanced cancers. Study overall: The treatment was a fully human IgG2 OX40 agonist, ivuxolimab. The study gave patients intravenous ivuxolimab at 0.01 to 10 mg/kg every 2 weeks. Study-level results: There were, on average, more expanded clones in CD8+ T cells than in CD4+. By week 6 at 0.1 to 3.0 mg/kg, blood CD4+ and CD8+ T cells had expanded clonally.

Here immunoSEQ multiplex PCR was the method, and the copy in TCRdb shows in-frame clones only, minus some. The table lists 96,000 or so clones, about 84% of them singletons. This TCR was sampled from an adult with an advanced solid tumor such as melanoma, head and neck, liver or kidney cancer. Here the sequenced sample was CD4+ or CD8+ T cells sorted from blood, taken in a trial of the OX40 agonist ivuxolimab. The gene calls are TRBV5-8 and TRBJ2-3; D is undetermined. The CDR3 coding sequence is TGTGCCAGCAGCTTGGGGGGTCCCACGCAGTATTTT. It encodes CASSLGGPTQYF. The full variable domain, completed using reference TRBV5-8 and TRBJ2-3, is EAGVTQSPTHLIKTRGQQATLRCSPISGHTSVYWYQQALGLGLQFLLWYDEGEERNRGNFPPRFSGRQFPNYSSELNVNALELEDSALYLCASSLGGPTQYFGPGTRLTVL.